This T cell receptor beta chain was obtained from a study of a mutant IDH1 vaccine in newly diagnosed glioma. This sample's time point: week 47, end of study. Each vaccine dose was 300 ug of mutant IDH1 20-mer peptide, with topical imiquimod. Regarding this clone: Its antigen remains unidentified.

TCRdb's table, derived via immunoSEQ multiplex PCR, lists solely in-frame clones and lacks some. The profile shows tens of thousands of clones, around 60% of them singletons. This specimen consisted of peripheral blood mononuclear cells (PBMCs), obtained from a glioma patient whose treatment included an IDH1 peptide vaccine. This clonotype originated in a middle-aged man with glioma. Some clones in this sample may be carry-over from other donors' samples.

The CDR3, as DNA: TGTGCCAGCAGTAACGGACAGCCCGATGAGCAGTTCTTC. Its translation is CASSNGQPDEQFF. V usage is TRBV6-5 and J usage is TRBJ2-1, with D perhaps TRBD1 (6 bases). CDR1 and CDR2 from the germline V gene are MNHEY and SVGAGI. The ends were cut back, 5 bases at V and 8 bases at J, with 13 bases in the middle. There are 13 residues in the CDR3.